One and the same sample provided the 4 T cell receptor beta chains below, sequenced in a study of T cell changes during pregnancy in multiple sclerosis. This table comes from immunoSEQ multiplex PCR, and its TCRdb copy is limited to in-frame clones, with some not included. The sample lists about 57,000 clones; roughly nine tenths were seen once. This specimen was CD4+ T cells from peripheral blood mononuclear cells, taken in the second trimester of pregnancy. Every receptor here comes from a female donor with multiple sclerosis, enrolled in a pregnancy study.

The rearrangement links TRBV10-3 to TRBJ2-5, with TRBD1 as a possible D gene (6 bases). The CDR3 spans 15 residues. Germline V gives CDR1 ENHRY, CDR2 SYGVKD. The germline V and J ends were trimmed by 2 bases and 1 base, with 11 bases remaining between them. The CDR3 DNA reads TGTGCCATCAGTGAGACACGGACAGCCCAAGAGACCCAGTACTTC. It is translated as CAISETRTAQETQYF.

V usage is TRBV4-2 and J usage is TRBJ1-1; D may be TRBD1 (5 bases). The V and J ends lost 1 base and 0 bases respectively, with 9 bases between them. Germline V gene lookup returns CDR1 LGHNA and CDR2 YNFKEQ. CDR3 length: 15 residues. The CDR3: CASSQGQFMNTEAFF. Written as DNA, the CDR3 is TGTGCCAGCAGCCAAGGACAGTTCATGAACACTGAAGCTTTCTTT.

In its sample, this clone was seen once. The chain links TRBV28 to TRBJ2-3, with 8 nucleotides matching TRBD2. Germline V gene data show CDR1 as MDHEN and CDR2 as SYDVKM. CDR3 length: 14 amino acids. Germline trimming cut 6 bases from V and 4 bases from J; bases unmatched to any gene: 6. DNA of the CDR3: TGTGCCAGCAGGTCAGAACTAGCGGCAGATACGCAGTATTTT. Protein product: CASRSELAADTQYF.

This chain joins TRBV7-3 and TRBJ2-7; 8 nucleotides agree with TRBD1. V lost 4 bases, J lost 2 bases, and 4 bases stayed unmatched. This CDR3 comprises 14 residues. Germline V CDR1 and CDR2: SGHTA, FQGTGA. Here the CDR3 reads CASSSGTGPYEQYF. The DNA of the CDR3 is TGTGCCAGCAGCTCAGGGACAGGCCCCTACGAGCAGTACTTC.